This TCR beta chain came from a study of T cell clonotyping in hematopoietic cell transplantation. V shed 5 bases, J shed 4 bases, and the junction held 15 bases outside the gene matches. The length of the CDR3 is 18 residues. CDR1 SNHLY and CDR2 FYNNEI come from the germline V gene. The protocol was immunoSEQ multiplex PCR, while the TCRdb copy is restricted to in-frame clones and leaves out a portion. The table has approximately 8,500 clones, roughly 81% seen once. The sequence was collected from a female patient in her forties or fifties who had an allogeneic stem cell transplant from an unrelated donor, so the T cells may come from the graft donor. Some clones in this sample may be carry-over from other donors' samples. This chain connects TRBV2 to TRBJ2-3; the match to TRBD2 covers 10 bases. Sequences were derived from peripheral blood mononuclear cells, sampled 180 days after allogeneic stem cell transplant. The chain's CDR3 is CASSSPDGLAVNPDTQYF. The CDR3 bases are TGTGCCAGCAGTTCTCCCGACGGACTAGCGGTGAACCCAGATACGCAGTATTTT.